This TCR beta chain was obtained from a study of T-cell reconstitution after alpha-beta-depleted transplantation in children. V shed 4 bases, J shed 5 bases, and the junction held 2 bases outside the gene matches. The germline CDR1 and CDR2 sequences are LNHNV and YYDKDF (reference sequence). The CDR3 runs to 15 residues. This clonotype was recorded at least ten times. Unique molecular identifiers were incorporated into the prepared TCRbeta library. TCRdb re-called the PCR reads through MiXCR, storing one row per CDR3 protein. This table holds almost 500,000 distinct CDR3 sequences, approximately 12% found once.

The material was PBMCs from the stem cell graft donor, obtained from the stem cell graft. The chain is built from TRBV15 and TRBJ2-1; 13 nucleotides align to TRBD2. This TCR came from a human donor who donated a stem cell graft to a child with combined immunodeficiency. CDR3 sequence reads: CATSIGLAGDNEQFF. The DNA for the CDR3 is TGTGCCACCAGCATTGGACTAGCGGGGGACAATGAGCAGTTCTTC. The full variable domain, completed using reference TRBV15 and TRBJ2-1, is DAMVIQNPRYQVTQFGKPVTLSCSQTLNHNVMYWYQQKSSQAPKLLFHYYDKDFNNEADTPDNFQSRRPNTSFCFLDIRSPGLGDTAMYLCATSIGLAGDNEQFFGPGTRLTVL.